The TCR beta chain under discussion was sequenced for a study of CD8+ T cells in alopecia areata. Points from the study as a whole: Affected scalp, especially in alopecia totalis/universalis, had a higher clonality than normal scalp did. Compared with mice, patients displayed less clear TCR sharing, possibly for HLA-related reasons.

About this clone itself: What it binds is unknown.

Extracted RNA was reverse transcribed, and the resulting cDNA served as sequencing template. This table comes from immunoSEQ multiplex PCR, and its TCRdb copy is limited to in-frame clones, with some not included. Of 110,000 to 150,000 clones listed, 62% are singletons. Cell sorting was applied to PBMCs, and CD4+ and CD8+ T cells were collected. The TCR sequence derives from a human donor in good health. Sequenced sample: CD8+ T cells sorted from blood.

The CDR3 loop is CASSGGTGDVDEQYF. For the CDR3, the DNA is TGCGCCAGCAGTGGGGGGACAGGGGACGTCGACGAGCAGTACTTC. This chain connects TRBV10-1 to TRBJ2-7, with 10 nucleotides matching TRBD1. V gave up 4 bases and J gave up 5 bases; unmatched junction bases: 8. The CDR3 has 15 residues. Looked up from germline, CDR1 is WNHNN and CDR2 is SYGVQD (reference sequence).